This paragraph covers one T cell receptor beta chain sequence. This entry belongs to a study of monozygotic twins with inflammatory bowel disease. Per germline, CDR1 SGHKS and CDR2 YYEKEE (reference sequence). There are 15 residues in the CDR3. Unfractionated whole blood yielded total RNA, and T cells were not sorted. TCRdb re-called the 5' RACE reads, yielding one record per CDR3 amino acid sequence without DNA. Its table records 150,000 or so distinct CDR3 sequences. Source material: blood. The genes are TRBV5-5 and TRBJ2-3; the D gene TCRdb calls, TRBD1, cannot be checked with no DNA. The receptor's source is a human donor with ulcerative colitis or Crohn's disease, or a healthy co-twin of an affected twin (not recorded which). CDR3 sequence reads: CASRSNRGPGDTQYF. The variable domain in full, with the rest retrieved from reference TRBV5-5 and TRBJ2-3, is DAGVTQSPTHLIKTRGQQVTLRCSPISGHKSVSWYQQVLGQGPQFIFQYYEKEERGRGNFPDRFSARQFPNYSSELNVNALLLGDSALYLCASRSNRGPGDTQYFGPGTRLTVL.